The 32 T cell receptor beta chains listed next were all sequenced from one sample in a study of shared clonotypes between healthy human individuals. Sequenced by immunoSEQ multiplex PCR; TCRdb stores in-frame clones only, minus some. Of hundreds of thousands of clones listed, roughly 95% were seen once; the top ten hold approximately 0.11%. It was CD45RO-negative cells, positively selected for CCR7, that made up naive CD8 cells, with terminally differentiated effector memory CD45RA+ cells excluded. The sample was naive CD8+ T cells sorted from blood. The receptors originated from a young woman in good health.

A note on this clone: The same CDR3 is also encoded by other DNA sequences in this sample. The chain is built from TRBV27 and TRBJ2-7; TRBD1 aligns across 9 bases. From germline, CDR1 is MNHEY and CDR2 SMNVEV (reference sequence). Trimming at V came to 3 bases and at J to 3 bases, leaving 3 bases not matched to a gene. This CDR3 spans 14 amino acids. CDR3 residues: CASSFGTGFYEQYF. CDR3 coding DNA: TGTGCCAGCAGTTTCGGGACAGGGTTCTACGAGCAGTACTTC.

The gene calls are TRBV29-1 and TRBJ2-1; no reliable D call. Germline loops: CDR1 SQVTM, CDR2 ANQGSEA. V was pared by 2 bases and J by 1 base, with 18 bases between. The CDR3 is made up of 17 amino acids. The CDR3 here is CSVEIMVAPISYNEQFF. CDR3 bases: TGCAGCGTTGAAATTATGGTAGCACCAATATCCTACAATGAGCAGTTCTTC.

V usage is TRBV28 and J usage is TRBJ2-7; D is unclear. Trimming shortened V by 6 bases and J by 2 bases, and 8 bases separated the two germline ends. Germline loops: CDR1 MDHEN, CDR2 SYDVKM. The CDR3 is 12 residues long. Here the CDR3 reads CASSDGTYEQYF. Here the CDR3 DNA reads TGTGCCAGCAGCGACGGCACCTACGAGCAGTACTTC. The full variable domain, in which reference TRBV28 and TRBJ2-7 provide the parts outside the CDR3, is DVKVTQSSRYLVKRTGEKVFLECVQDMDHENMFWYRQDPGLGLRLIYFSYDVKMKEKGDIPEGYSVSREKKERFSLILESASTNQTSMYLCASSDGTYEQYFGPGTRLTVT.

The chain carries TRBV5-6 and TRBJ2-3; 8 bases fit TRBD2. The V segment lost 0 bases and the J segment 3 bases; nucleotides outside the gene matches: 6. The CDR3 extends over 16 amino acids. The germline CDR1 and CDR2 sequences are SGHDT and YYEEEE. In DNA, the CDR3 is TGTGCCAGCAGCTTGGGCGCGGGAGGTCGGACAGATACGCAGTATTTT. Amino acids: CASSLGAGGRTDTQYF.

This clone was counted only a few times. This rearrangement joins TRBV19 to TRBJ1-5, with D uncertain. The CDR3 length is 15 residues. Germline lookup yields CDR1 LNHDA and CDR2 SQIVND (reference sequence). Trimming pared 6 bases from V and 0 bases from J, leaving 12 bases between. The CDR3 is CASSQQQNSNQPQHF. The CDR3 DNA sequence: TGTGCCAGTAGCCAACAGCAGAATAGCAATCAGCCCCAGCATTTT.

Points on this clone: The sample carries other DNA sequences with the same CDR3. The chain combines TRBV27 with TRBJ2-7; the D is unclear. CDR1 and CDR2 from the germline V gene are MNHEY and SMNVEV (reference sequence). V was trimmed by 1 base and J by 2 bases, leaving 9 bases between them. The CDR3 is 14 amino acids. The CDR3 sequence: CASSLLGRTYEQYF. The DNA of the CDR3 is TGTGCCAGCAGTTTATTGGGCAGAACCTACGAGCAGTACTTC.

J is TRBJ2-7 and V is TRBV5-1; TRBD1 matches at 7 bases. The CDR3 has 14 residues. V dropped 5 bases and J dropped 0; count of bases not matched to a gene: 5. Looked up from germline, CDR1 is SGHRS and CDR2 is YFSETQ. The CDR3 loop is CASRPGQNSYEQYF. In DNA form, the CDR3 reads TGCGCCAGCAGGCCGGGACAGAACTCCTACGAGCAGTACTTC. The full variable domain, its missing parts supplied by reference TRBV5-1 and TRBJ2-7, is KAGVTQTPRYLIKTRGQQVTLSCSPISGHRSVSWYQQTPGQGLQFLFEYFSETQRNKGNFPGRFSGRQFSNSRSEMNVSTLELGDSALYLCASRPGQNSYEQYFGPGTRLTVT.

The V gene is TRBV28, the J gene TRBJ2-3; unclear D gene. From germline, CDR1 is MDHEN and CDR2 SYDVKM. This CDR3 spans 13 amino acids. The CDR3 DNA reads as TGTGCTACAAGGACGGGTAGCACAGATACGCAGTATTTT. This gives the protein CATRTGSTDTQYF.

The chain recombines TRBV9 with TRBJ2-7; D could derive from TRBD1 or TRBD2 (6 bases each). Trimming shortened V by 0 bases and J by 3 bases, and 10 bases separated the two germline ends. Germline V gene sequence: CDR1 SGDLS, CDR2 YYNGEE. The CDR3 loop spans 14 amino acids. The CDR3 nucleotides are TGTGCCAGCAGCGTAGACGGGGGCTTCTACGAGCAGTACTTC. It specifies CASSVDGGFYEQYF.

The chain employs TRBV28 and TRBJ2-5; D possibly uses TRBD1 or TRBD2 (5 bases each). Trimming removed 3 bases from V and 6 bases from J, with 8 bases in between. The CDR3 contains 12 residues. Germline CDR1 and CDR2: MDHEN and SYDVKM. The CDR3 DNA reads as TGTGCCAGCAGTTTCGGGGCGAAGACCCAGTACTTC. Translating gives CASSFGAKTQYF.

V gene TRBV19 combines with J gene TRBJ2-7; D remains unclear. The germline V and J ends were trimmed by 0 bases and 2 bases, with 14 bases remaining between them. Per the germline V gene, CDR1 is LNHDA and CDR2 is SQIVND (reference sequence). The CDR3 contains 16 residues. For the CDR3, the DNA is TGTGCCAGTAGTATAGATTTGGAGACAAGAACCTACGAGCAGTACTTC. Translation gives CASSIDLETRTYEQYF.

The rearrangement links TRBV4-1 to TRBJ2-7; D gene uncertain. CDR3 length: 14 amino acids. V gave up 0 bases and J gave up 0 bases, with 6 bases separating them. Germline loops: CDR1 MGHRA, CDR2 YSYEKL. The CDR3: CASSQESVSYEQYF. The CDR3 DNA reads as TGCGCCAGCAGCCAAGAATCAGTCTCCTACGAGCAGTACTTC.

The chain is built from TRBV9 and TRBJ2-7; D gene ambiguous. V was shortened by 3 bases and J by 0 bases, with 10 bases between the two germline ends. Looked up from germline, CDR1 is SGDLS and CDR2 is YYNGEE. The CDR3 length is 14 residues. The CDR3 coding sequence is TGTGCCAGCAGCGGGGTTTCGGACTCCTACGAGCAGTACTTC. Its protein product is CASSGVSDSYEQYF.

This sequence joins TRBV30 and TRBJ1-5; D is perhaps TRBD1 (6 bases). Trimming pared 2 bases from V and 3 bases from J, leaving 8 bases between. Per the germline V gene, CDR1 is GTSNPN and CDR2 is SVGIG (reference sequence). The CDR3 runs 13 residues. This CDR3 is CAWSRTDNQPQHF. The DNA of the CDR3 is TGTGCCTGGAGTCGGACAGACAATCAGCCCCAGCATTTT. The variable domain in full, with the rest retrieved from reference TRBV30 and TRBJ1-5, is SQTIHQWPATLVQPVGSPLSLECTVEGTSNPNLYWYRQAAGRGLQLLFYSVGIGQISSEVPQNLSASRPQDRQFILSSKKLLLSDSGFYLCAWSRTDNQPQHFGDGTRLSIL.

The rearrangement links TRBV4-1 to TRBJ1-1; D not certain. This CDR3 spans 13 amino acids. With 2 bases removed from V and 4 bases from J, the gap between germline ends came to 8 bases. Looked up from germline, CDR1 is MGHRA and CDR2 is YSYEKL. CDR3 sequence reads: CASSQRIATEAFF. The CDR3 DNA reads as TGCGCCAGCAGCCAACGTATCGCCACTGAAGCTTTCTTT.

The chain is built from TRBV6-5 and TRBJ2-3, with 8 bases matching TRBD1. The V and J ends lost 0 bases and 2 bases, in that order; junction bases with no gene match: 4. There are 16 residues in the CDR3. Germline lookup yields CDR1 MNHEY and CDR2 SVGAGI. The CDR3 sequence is CASSYSGQDYTDTQYF. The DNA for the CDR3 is TGTGCCAGCAGTTACTCGGGACAGGACTACACAGATACGCAGTATTTT.

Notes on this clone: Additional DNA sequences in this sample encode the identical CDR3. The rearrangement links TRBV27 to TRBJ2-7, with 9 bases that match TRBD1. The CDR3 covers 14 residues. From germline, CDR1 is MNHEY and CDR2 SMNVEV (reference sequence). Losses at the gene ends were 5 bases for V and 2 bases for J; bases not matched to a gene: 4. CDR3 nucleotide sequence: TGTGCCAGCAGTCCGACAGGGGGGCCCTACGAGCAGTACTTC. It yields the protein CASSPTGGPYEQYF.

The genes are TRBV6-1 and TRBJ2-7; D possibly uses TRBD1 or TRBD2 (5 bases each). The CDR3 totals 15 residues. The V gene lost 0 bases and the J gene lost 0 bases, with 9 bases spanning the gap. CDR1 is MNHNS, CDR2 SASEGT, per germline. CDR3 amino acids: CASSEAPGRSYEQYF. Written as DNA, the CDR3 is TGTGCCAGCAGTGAAGCCCCGGGACGCTCCTACGAGCAGTACTTC.

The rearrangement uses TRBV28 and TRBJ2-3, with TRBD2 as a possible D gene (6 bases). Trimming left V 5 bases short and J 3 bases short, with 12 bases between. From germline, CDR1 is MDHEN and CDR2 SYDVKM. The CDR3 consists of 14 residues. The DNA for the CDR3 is TGTGCCAGCAGTCCGGGACTTATAACAGATACGCAGTATTTT. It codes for CASSPGLITDTQYF.

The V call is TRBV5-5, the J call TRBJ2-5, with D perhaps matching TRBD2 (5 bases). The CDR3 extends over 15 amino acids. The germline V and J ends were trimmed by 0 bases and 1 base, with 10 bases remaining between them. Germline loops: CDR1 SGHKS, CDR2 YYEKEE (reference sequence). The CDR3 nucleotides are TGTGCCAGCAGCTTGGTCCCTAGCACCCAAGAGACCCAGTACTTC. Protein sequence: CASSLVPSTQETQYF. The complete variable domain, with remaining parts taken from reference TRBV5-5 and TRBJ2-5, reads DAGVTQSPTHLIKTRGQQVTLRCSPISGHKSVSWYQQVLGQGPQFIFQYYEKEERGRGNFPDRFSARQFPNYSSELNVNALLLGDSALYLCASSLVPSTQETQYFGPGTRLLVL.

The CDR3 loop is CASLGTGDHEQYF. Here the CDR3 DNA reads TGTGCCAGTCTCGGGACAGGGGACCACGAGCAGTACTTC. The V call is TRBV27, the J call TRBJ2-7; 10 bases align to TRBD1. J lost 5 bases, V lost 9 bases, and 7 bases had no gene match. The germline V gene encodes CDR1 MNHEY and CDR2 SMNVEV (reference sequence). The CDR3 loop spans 13 amino acids.

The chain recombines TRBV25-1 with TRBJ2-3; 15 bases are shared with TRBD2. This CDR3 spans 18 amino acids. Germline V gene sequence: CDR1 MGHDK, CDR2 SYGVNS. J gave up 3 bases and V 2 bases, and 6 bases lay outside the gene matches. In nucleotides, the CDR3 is TGTGCCAGCAGTGAAACGGGACTAGCGGGAGGACCGACAGATACGCAGTATTTT. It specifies CASSETGLAGGPTDTQYF.

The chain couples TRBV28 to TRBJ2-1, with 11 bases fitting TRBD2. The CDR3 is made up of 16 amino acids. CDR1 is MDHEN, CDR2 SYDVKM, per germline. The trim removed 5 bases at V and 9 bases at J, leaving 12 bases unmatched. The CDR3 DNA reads TGTGCCAGCAGTCCCATGACTAGCGGGGCCTTCGGTGAGCAGTTCTTC. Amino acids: CASSPMTSGAFGEQFF.

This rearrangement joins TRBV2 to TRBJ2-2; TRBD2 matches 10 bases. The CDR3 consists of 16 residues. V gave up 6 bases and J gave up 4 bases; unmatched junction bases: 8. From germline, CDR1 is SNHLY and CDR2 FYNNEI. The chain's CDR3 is CASRVSGRLGTGELFF. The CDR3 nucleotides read TGTGCCAGCAGGGTTAGCGGGAGGCTGGGCACCGGGGAGCTGTTTTTT.

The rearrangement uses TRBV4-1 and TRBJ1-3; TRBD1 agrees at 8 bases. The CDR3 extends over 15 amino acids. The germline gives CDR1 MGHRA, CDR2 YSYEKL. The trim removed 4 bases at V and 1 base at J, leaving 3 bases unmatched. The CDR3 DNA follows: TGCGCCAGCAGCCCCGGACAGGGATCTGGAAACACCATATATTTT. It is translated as CASSPGQGSGNTIYF.

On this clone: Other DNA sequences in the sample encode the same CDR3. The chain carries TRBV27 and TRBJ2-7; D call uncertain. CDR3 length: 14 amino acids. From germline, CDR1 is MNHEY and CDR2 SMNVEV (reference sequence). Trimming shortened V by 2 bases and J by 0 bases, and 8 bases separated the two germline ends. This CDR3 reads CASSLSPNSYEQYF. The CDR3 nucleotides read TGTGCCAGCAGTTTAAGTCCGAACTCCTACGAGCAGTACTTC.

The CDR3, as DNA: TGTGCCAGCAGCTCCGAGGACTCGTCCTACGAGCAGTACTTC. This translates into CASSSEDSSYEQYF. The chain is built from TRBV21-1 and TRBJ2-7; whether TRBD2, the table's D call, matches the DNA was not checked. TRBV21-1 is shown as a pseudogene. The CDR3 sequence is 14 residues long.

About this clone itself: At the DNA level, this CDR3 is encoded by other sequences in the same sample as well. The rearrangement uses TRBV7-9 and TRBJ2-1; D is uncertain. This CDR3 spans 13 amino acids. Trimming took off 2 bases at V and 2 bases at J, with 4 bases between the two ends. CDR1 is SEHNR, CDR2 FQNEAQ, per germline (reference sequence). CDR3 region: CASSLSTYNEQFF. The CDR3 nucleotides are TGTGCCAGCAGCTTAAGCACCTACAATGAGCAGTTCTTC.

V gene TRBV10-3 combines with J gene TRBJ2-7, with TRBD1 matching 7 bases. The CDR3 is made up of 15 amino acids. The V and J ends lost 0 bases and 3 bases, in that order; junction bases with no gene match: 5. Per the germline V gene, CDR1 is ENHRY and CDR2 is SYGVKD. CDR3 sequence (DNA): TGTGCCATCAGTGAGTCTACAGGGGAAAACTACGAGCAGTACTTC. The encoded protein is CAISESTGENYEQYF.

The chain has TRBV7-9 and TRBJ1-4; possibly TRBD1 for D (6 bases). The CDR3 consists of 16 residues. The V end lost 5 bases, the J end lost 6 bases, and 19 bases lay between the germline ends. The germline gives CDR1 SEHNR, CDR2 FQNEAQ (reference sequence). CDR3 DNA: TGTGCCAGCAGCCCCCGGGCGGGGGCGAGACATGAAAAACTGTTTTTT. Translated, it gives CASSPRAGARHEKLFF. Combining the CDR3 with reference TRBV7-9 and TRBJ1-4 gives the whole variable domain DTGVSQNPRHKITKRGQNVTFRCDPISEHNRLYWYRQTLGQGPEFLTYFQNEAQLEKSRLLSDRFSAERPKGSFSTLEIQRTEQGDSAMYLCASSPRAGARHEKLFFGSGTQLSVL.

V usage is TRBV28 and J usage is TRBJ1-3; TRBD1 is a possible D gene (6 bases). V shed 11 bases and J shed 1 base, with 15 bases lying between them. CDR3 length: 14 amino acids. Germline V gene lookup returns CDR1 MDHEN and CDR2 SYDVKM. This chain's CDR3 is CAPKRQVSGNTIYF. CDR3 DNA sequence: TGTGCCCCCAAACGACAGGTATCTGGAAACACCATATATTTT.

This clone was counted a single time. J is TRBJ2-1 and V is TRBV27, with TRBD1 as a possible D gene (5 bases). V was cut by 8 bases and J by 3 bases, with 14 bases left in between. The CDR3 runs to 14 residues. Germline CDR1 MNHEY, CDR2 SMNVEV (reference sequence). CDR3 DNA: TGTGCCAGCTCCCTTGGCGGACACTACAATGAGCAGTTCTTC. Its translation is CASSLGGHYNEQFF.